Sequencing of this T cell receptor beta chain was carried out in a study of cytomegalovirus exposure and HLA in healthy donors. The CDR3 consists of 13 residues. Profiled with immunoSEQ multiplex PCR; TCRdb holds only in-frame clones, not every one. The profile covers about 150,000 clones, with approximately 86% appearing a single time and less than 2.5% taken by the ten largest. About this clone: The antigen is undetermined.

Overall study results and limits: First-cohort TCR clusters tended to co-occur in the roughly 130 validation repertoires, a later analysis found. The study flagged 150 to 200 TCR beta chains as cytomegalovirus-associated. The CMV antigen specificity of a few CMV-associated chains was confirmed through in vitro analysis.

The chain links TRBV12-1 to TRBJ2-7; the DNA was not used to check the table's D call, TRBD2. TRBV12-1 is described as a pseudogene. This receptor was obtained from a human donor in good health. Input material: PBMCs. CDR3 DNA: TGTGCCAGCAGCTTATCAGCGTCTTACGAGCAGTACTTC. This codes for CASSLSASYEQYF.